The 25 T cell receptor beta chains given below trace back to one sample, sequenced in a study of blood T cell repertoires in COVID-19. Produced via immunoSEQ multiplex PCR; TCRdb's table is partial and in-frame only. The repertoire holds 150,000 to 200,000 clones, 75% to 80% seen once, with approximately 26% in the top ten. Source material: peripheral blood. The source is a woman between 65 and 79 years old with acute or convalescent COVID-19.

The chain uses TRBV11-3 and TRBJ2-3, with 8 positions matching TRBD2. The CDR3 totals 16 residues. Trimming took 0 bases from V and 7 from J; bases not matched to a gene: 9. Germline V lookup: CDR1 SGHNT, CDR2 YENEEA. CDR3 region: CASSLEGAAGVYTQYF. DNA of the CDR3: TGTGCCAGCAGCTTAGAGGGGGCAGCGGGAGTGTATACGCAGTATTTT.

This clone has ten or more counts. The chain couples TRBV28 to TRBJ2-2, with 8 positions matching TRBD2. The J segment lost 7 bases and the V segment lost 1 base, leaving 5 bases of the junction unmatched. The CDR3 sequence is 15 residues long. The germline CDR1 and CDR2 sequences are MDHEN and SYDVKM. CDR3 region: CASSLSLAGVGELFF. CDR3 bases: TGTGCCAGCAGTTTATCCCTAGCGGGTGTCGGGGAGCTGTTTTTT.

This clone has more than one count but fewer than ten. V and J are TRBV6-1 and TRBJ1-1, with a tentative D call TRBD1 (5 bases). CDR3 length equals 17 residues. CDR1 is MNHNS and CDR2 is SASEGT in the germline V gene. Deletions cut 1 base from V and 0 bases from J, with 15 bases between. CDR3 region: CASSEVRPGLMNTEAFF. The CDR3 DNA reads TGTGCCAGCAGTGAAGTACGGCCAGGGCTGATGAACACTGAAGCTTTCTTT.

The DNA of the CDR3 is TGCAGCGTTGGTCCTGGTGCGCTAGCGGGAGGTGTTAGGGACAATGAGCAGTTCTTC. It encodes CSVGPGALAGGVRDNEQFF. The V call is TRBV29-1, the J call TRBJ2-1; 11 bases match TRBD2. V lost 4 bases, J lost 5 bases, and 19 bases stayed unmatched. The CDR3 sequence is 19 residues long. Germline CDR1 SQVTM, CDR2 ANQGSEA.

V gene TRBV6-1 combines with J gene TRBJ1-4; D ambiguous. The CDR3 spans 16 residues. The germline V gene encodes CDR1 MNHNS and CDR2 SASEGT. The V and J ends lost 0 bases and 4 bases respectively, with 12 bases between them. The chain's CDR3 is CASSEAPRGNNEKLFF. CDR3 coding DNA: TGTGCCAGCAGTGAAGCGCCTCGCGGTAATAATGAAAAACTGTTTTTT.

This chain joins TRBV3-1 (or the pseudogene TRBV3-2) and TRBJ2-2, with TRBD1 matching 9 bases. The germline V gene encodes CDR1 LGHDT and CDR2 YNNKEL (reference sequence). The CDR3 has 15 residues. With V trimmed by 4 bases and J by 6 bases, 6 bases remained unmatched. The CDR3 region has the DNA TGTGCCAGCAGCCGAAGTAGACAGGGGGCCGGGGAGCTGTTTTTT. Amino acid sequence: CASSRSRQGAGELFF.

The chain combines TRBV10-3 with TRBJ2-7; 11 bases align to TRBD2. From germline, CDR1 is ENHRY and CDR2 SYGVKD. The CDR3 sequence is 13 residues long. V gave up 10 bases and J gave up 9 bases; unmatched junction bases: 11. The CDR3 here is CATALAGGPGQYF. The CDR3 nucleotides read TGTGCCACCGCGCTAGCGGGGGGCCCCGGGCAGTACTTC.

The gene calls are TRBV5-1 and TRBJ2-5; maybe TRBD1 (5 bases). The V end was cut by 0 bases, the J end by 2 bases, with 14 bases between. This CDR3 is 16 amino acids long. Germline V gene data show CDR1 as SGHRS and CDR2 as YFSETQ. The CDR3 loop reads CASSLGLGQGQETQYF. DNA for the CDR3: TGCGCCAGCAGCTTGGGACTGGGTCAGGGTCAAGAGACCCAGTACTTC.

The rearrangement joins TRBV5-1 to TRBJ1-4; D gene uncertain. The CDR3 spans 15 residues. Germline loops: CDR1 SGHRS, CDR2 YFSETQ. The germline V and J ends were trimmed by 0 bases and 8 bases, with 14 bases remaining between them. CDR3 protein: CASSLAGQPREKLFF. For the CDR3, the DNA is TGCGCCAGCAGCTTGGCTGGGCAGCCAAGGGAAAAACTGTTTTTT.

The chain recombines TRBV2 with TRBJ2-1, with D perhaps matching TRBD1 (6 bases). V dropped 1 base and J dropped 6 bases, with 7 bases sitting between them. The V gene's germline CDR1 is SNHLY and CDR2 FYNNEI. The CDR3 contains 13 residues. The CDR3 sequence is CASSEGTANEQFF. The CDR3 bases are TGTGCCAGCAGTGAAGGGACAGCCAATGAGCAGTTCTTC. Full variable domain (outside the CDR3, taken from reference TRBV2 and TRBJ2-1): EPEVTQTPSHQVTQMGQEVILRCVPISNHLYFYWYRQILGQKVEFLVSFYNNEISEKSEIFDDQFSVERPDGSNFTLKIRSTKLEDSAMYFCASSEGTANEQFFGPGTRLTVL.

In DNA form, the CDR3 reads TGTGCCAGTAGAAGACAGGGGGCTGCTGAAGCTTTCTTT. Translation: CASRRQGAAEAFF. The chain carries TRBV19 and TRBJ1-1, with TRBD1 identical over 10 bases. The length of the CDR3 is 13 residues. With V trimmed by 6 bases and J by 6 bases, 4 bases remained unmatched. Germline CDR1 reads LNHDA; CDR2 reads SQIVND (reference sequence).

This chain connects TRBV3-1 (or the pseudogene TRBV3-2) to TRBJ1-1; D ambiguous. CDR1 is LGHDT, CDR2 YNNKEL, per germline (reference sequence). Trimming left V 4 bases short and J 0 bases short, with 9 bases between. This CDR3 region has 14 residues. CDR3 amino acids: CASSRRLMNTEAFF. CDR3 DNA sequence: TGTGCCAGCAGCCGCAGACTTATGAACACTGAAGCTTTCTTT.

The chain employs TRBV19 and TRBJ2-1, with TRBD2 identical over 7 bases. Per the germline V gene, CDR1 is LNHDA and CDR2 is SQIVND (reference sequence). The ends lost 9 bases at V and 4 bases at J; junction bases unmatched: 12. This CDR3 is built from 15 residues. The CDR3 sequence: CASRPPSGIYNEQFF. The DNA for the CDR3 is TGTGCCAGCCGACCCCCTAGCGGCATATACAATGAGCAGTTCTTC.

This clone turned up a few times. This chain joins TRBV7-9 and TRBJ1-5; a possible D gene is TRBD1 (5 bases). The ends were cut back, 5 bases at V and 5 bases at J, with 13 bases in the middle. Germline CDR1 is SEHNR and CDR2 is FQNEAQ (reference sequence). CDR3 length: 14 amino acids. DNA for the CDR3: TGTGCCAGCAGCCAATCTGGGGGGGATCAGCCCCAGCATTTT. Protein: CASSQSGGDQPQHF.

The genes are TRBV7-6 and TRBJ2-5, with 7 positions matching TRBD2. J lost 5 bases, V lost 1 base, and 4 bases had no gene match. Germline V gene data show CDR1 as SGHVS and CDR2 as FNYEAQ. This CDR3 is built from 14 residues. The CDR3 nucleotides are TGTGCCAGCAGCTTAGGTCACGGGGGGGAGACCCAGTACTTC. This codes for CASSLGHGGETQYF.

This clone was observed a few times. This chain joins TRBV19 and TRBJ1-5; 7 nucleotides align to TRBD1. This CDR3 spans 13 amino acids. The junction had 5 bases not matched to a gene; V was cut back by 7 bases and J by 5 bases. The V gene's germline CDR1 is LNHDA and CDR2 SQIVND (reference sequence). CDR3 residues: CASKDRNDQPQHF. In nucleotides, the CDR3 is TGTGCCAGTAAGGACAGGAACGATCAGCCCCAGCATTTT.

The gene calls are TRBV5-1 and TRBJ1-1; TRBD1 aligns across 7 bases. The J segment lost 1 base and the V segment lost 3 bases, leaving 6 bases of the junction unmatched. Germline loops: CDR1 SGHRS, CDR2 YFSETQ. The CDR3 is 15 residues long. The CDR3 sequence is CASSSLQGRNTEAFF. The CDR3 bases are TGCGCCAGCAGCTCGTTACAGGGGAGGAACACTGAAGCTTTCTTT.

This chain connects TRBV9 to TRBJ2-3; TRBD2 matches 7 bases. V shed 5 bases and J 5 bases; nucleotides not matched to a gene: 14. The germline V gene encodes CDR1 SGDLS and CDR2 YYNGEE. The CDR3 has 16 residues. The CDR3 nucleotides are TGTGCCAGCAGTGCCCTACGAGCCGGGGAGGGAGATACGCAGTATTTT. Encoded protein: CASSALRAGEGDTQYF.

This chain uses TRBV29-1 with TRBJ1-1; the match to TRBD1 covers 9 bases. The trim removed 6 bases at V and 1 base at J, leaving 3 bases unmatched. The CDR3 extends over 13 amino acids. Germline CDR1 reads SQVTM; CDR2 reads ANQGSEA. The CDR3 nucleotides read TGCAGCGTGGGGGACAGGGAGAACACTGAAGCTTTCTTT. Residues: CSVGDRENTEAFF.

This clone was found once. This sequence joins TRBV19 and TRBJ1-5, with TRBD1 as a possible D gene (6 bases). Trimming removed 9 bases from V and 2 bases from J, with 11 bases in between. Per the germline V gene, CDR1 is LNHDA and CDR2 is SQIVND (reference sequence). This CDR3 comprises 13 residues. The CDR3 sequence is CASRRQGNQPQHF. In DNA, the CDR3 is TGTGCCAGCAGACGACAGGGCAATCAGCCCCAGCATTTT.

In this sample, this clone turned up a few times. J is TRBJ2-1 and V is TRBV20-1; 11 bases agree with TRBD2. V lost 3 bases, J lost 7 bases, and 8 bases stayed unmatched. The length of the CDR3 is 15 residues. The germline gives CDR1 DFQATT, CDR2 SNEGSKA (reference sequence). CDR3 sequence reads: CSASSLAGGQNEQFF. CDR3 coding DNA: TGCAGTGCTAGTTCTTTAGCGGGAGGGCAGAATGAGCAGTTCTTC.

This chain uses TRBV30 with TRBJ1-5; D might be TRBD1 (5 bases). Trimming removed 3 bases from V and 2 bases from J, with 8 bases in between. This CDR3 has 13 residues. CDR1 is GTSNPN, CDR2 SVGIG, per germline (reference sequence). Written as DNA, the CDR3 is TGTGCCTGGAGGGAAGGGGGCAATCAGCCCCAGCATTTT. This translates into CAWREGGNQPQHF.

The V call is TRBV24-1, the J call TRBJ1-3; the D gene is possibly TRBD1 (6 bases). Trimming stripped 4 bases from V and 8 bases from J, with 11 bases between. CDR3 length: 13 amino acids. Germline V gives CDR1 KGHDR, CDR2 SFDVKD. CDR3 DNA: TGTGCCACCAGTGAGGCAGGGGCAGACACCATATATTTT. It yields the protein CATSEAGADTIYF.

This clone has only one observation. The genes are TRBV2 and TRBJ2-1; 7 nucleotides line up with TRBD2. With V trimmed by 8 bases and J by 9 bases, 13 bases remained unmatched. This CDR3 has 14 residues. Per germline, CDR1 SNHLY and CDR2 FYNNEI. This chain's CDR3 is CASQAGPGVSEQFF. CDR3 DNA: TGTGCCAGCCAAGCGGGACCAGGCGTCAGTGAGCAGTTCTTC.

The chain carries TRBV29-1 and TRBJ2-1, with 9 bases identical to TRBD2. V lost 8 bases and J lost 2; bases outside the gene matches: 16. The CDR3 covers 17 residues. Germline V gene data show CDR1 as SQVTM and CDR2 as ANQGSEA. The CDR3 DNA reads TGCAGCTCGAGGGGTAGCGGGAGAGGAAAGGCCTACAATGAGCAGTTCTTC. It translates to CSSRGSGRGKAYNEQFF.